The following is a T cell receptor (beta chain) sequence with its context. What it recognizes is unknown. This sample stems from a study of CD4 T cells in relation to SARS-CoV-2 and coronaviruses. The unexposed donors gave CD4+ T cells in about 2010-2019, prior to COVID-19. CD4+ T cells were isolated from the cells after more than 8 days of culture. The CDR3 runs 17 residues. CDR1 and CDR2 from the germline V gene are SGHNT and YYREEE (reference sequence). V was clipped by 0 bases and J by 0 bases, with 12 bases between them. TCRdb's table, derived via immunoSEQ multiplex PCR, lists solely in-frame clones and lacks some. The profile shows roughly 16,000 clones, over 80% of them singletons.

This chain joins TRBV5-4 and TRBJ2-2; possibly TRBD1 for D (5 bases). The specimen was CD4+ T cells from PBMCs, cultured in vitro. The sequence was collected from a human donor in good health. The chain's CDR3 is CASSLAWGPTNTGELFF. The CDR3 DNA sequence: TGTGCCAGCAGCTTGGCCTGGGGCCCAACGAACACCGGGGAGCTGTTTTTT.